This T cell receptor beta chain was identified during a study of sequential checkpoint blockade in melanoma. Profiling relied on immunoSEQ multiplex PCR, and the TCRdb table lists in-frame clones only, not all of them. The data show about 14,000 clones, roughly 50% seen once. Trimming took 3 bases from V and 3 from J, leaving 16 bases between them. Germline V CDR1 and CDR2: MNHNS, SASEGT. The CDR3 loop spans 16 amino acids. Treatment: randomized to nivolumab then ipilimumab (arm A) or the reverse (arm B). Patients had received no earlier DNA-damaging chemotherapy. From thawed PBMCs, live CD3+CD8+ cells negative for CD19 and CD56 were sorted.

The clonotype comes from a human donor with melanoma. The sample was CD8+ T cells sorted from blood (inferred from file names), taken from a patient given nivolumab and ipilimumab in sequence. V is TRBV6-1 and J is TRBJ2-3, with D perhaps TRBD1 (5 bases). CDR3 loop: CASSETVSQRTDTQYF. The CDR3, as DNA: TGTGCCAGCAGTGAGACAGTCTCTCAACGGACAGATACGCAGTATTTT.